Below, 3 T cell receptor beta chains from the same sample are listed, as sequenced in a study of shared clonotypes between healthy human individuals. Sequencing was performed with immunoSEQ multiplex PCR; in TCRdb, only in-frame clones are kept and a portion is missing. The sample includes 2.3 million or so clones, 85% to 95% seen only once; the top ten take 0.39%. Sequences were obtained from naive CD4+ T cells from PBMCs. Subset defined: CD45RA+ positively selected. These receptors all stem from a young man in good health. Some clones in this sample may be carry-over from other donors' samples.

The V and J genes are TRBV5-1 and TRBJ1-1; the D gene is possibly TRBD1 (5 bases). Germline CDR1 is SGHRS and CDR2 is YFSETQ. Trimming shortened V by 0 bases and J by 1 base, and 7 bases separated the two germline ends. CDR3 length equals 14 residues. CDR3 region: CASSLVDRNTEAFF. CDR3 DNA sequence: TGCGCCAGCAGCTTGGTAGACAGGAACACTGAAGCTTTCTTT.

The chain recombines TRBV2 with TRBJ2-3; D perhaps matches TRBD2 (6 bases). The CDR3 has 14 residues. Per germline, CDR1 SNHLY and CDR2 FYNNEI. The germline V and J ends were trimmed by 3 bases and 4 bases, with 11 bases remaining between them. The CDR3 nucleotides are TGTGCCAGCAGTGACGGCGGGACCTCAGATACGCAGTATTTT. Its translation is CASSDGGTSDTQYF.

The chain has TRBV5-4 and TRBJ1-1; D remains ambiguous. Trimming took 4 bases from V and 2 from J, leaving 9 bases between them. This CDR3 region has 13 residues. Germline V lookup: CDR1 SGHNT, CDR2 YYREEE (reference sequence). The CDR3 reads CASSPRYNTEAFF. CDR3 sequence (DNA): TGTGCCAGCAGCCCCCGTTATAACACTGAAGCTTTCTTT.